These 21 T cell receptor beta chains originate from one sample sequenced in a study of T cell responses to AZD1222 COVID-19 vaccine. Some clones are missing from TCRdb's copy, which holds only in-frame ones; the method was immunoSEQ multiplex PCR. Of roughly 120,000 clones in the sample, about 89% were seen once. The source material was peripheral blood, sampled on day 0 of AZD1222 vaccination. Every receptor here comes from an adult in good health.

This clone was found once. The rearrangement joins TRBV30 to TRBJ2-7; TRBD2 is a possible D gene (6 bases). This CDR3 contains 12 residues. Trimming took off 3 bases at V and 4 bases at J, with 10 bases between the two ends. Germline V gives CDR1 GTSNPN, CDR2 SVGIG (reference sequence). The CDR3 DNA reads TGTGCCTGGAGGTCGGGAGCGTACGAGCAGTACTTC. Translated, it gives CAWRSGAYEQYF.

In this sample, this clone turned up a few times. The same CDR3 is also encoded by other DNA sequences in this sample. The chain is built from TRBV3-1 (or the pseudogene TRBV3-2) and TRBJ2-3; D might be TRBD2 (5 bases). The CDR3 has 15 residues. The V end lost 2 bases, the J end lost 2 bases, and 11 bases lay between the germline ends. The germline V gene has CDR1 LGHDT and CDR2 YNNKEL (reference sequence). The CDR3 coding sequence is TGTGCCAGCAGCCAAAGCGGAGATTTCACAGATACGCAGTATTTT. It specifies CASSQSGDFTDTQYF.

The sample holds one count of this clone. The rearrangement links TRBV27 to TRBJ2-7; 9 bases line up with TRBD1. The CDR3 covers 13 residues. Germline lookup yields CDR1 MNHEY and CDR2 SMNVEV (reference sequence). The J segment lost 6 bases and the V segment lost 10 bases, leaving 10 bases of the junction unmatched. CDR3: CATAGDRVSEQYF. CDR3 nucleotide sequence: TGTGCCACTGCGGGGGACAGGGTATCCGAGCAGTACTTC.

The gene calls are TRBV28 and TRBJ1-1; TRBD1 aligns across 7 bases. After removal of 4 bases from V and 14 bases from J, the junction contained 10 bases not matched to a gene. The germline V gene has CDR1 MDHEN and CDR2 SYDVKM. This CDR3 comprises 12 residues. In DNA, the CDR3 is TGTGCCAGCAGTTCGACAGGGCCCCAGGAGTTCTTT. Protein sequence: CASSSTGPQEFF.

The V and J genes are TRBV4-3 and TRBJ1-4; 9 bases align to TRBD1. The length of the CDR3 is 17 residues. Germline CDR1 and CDR2: LGHNA and YSLEER. The V segment lost 1 base and the J segment 7 bases; nucleotides outside the gene matches: 10. The CDR3 DNA reads as TGCGCCAGCAGCCAAGTCCTTGGGGGGACAGGGCTTGAAAAACTGTTTTTT. Translating it yields CASSQVLGGTGLEKLFF.

This clone was counted between two and nine times. The V gene is TRBV24-1, the J gene TRBJ1-5, with D perhaps TRBD1 (5 bases). From germline, CDR1 is KGHDR and CDR2 SFDVKD. V lost 3 bases and J 5 bases, leaving 7 bases between the germline ends. The CDR3 consists of 13 residues. CDR3 residues: CATSDRGDQPQHF. DNA of the CDR3: TGTGCCACCAGTGATCGGGGCGATCAGCCCCAGCATTTT.

The V gene is TRBV3-1 (or the pseudogene TRBV3-2), the J gene TRBJ2-2; tentative D call: TRBD2 (5 bases). Trimming took 3 bases from V and 4 from J, leaving 18 bases between them. The CDR3 spans 17 residues. CDR1 and CDR2 (germline): LGHDT, YNNKEL (reference sequence). The DNA of the CDR3 is TGTGCCAGCAGCCACTTTAGTGGGAGTCGGGGCACCGGGGAGCTGTTTTTT. Amino acids: CASSHFSGSRGTGELFF.

In this sample, this clone turned up once. This chain links TRBV11-2 with TRBJ1-1; D gene ambiguous. V was trimmed by 5 bases and J by 0 bases, leaving 7 bases between them. The CDR3 totals 13 residues. Per germline, CDR1 SGHAT and CDR2 FQNNGV. This CDR3 reads CASSQGLNTEAFF. The DNA of the CDR3 is TGTGCCAGCAGCCAAGGCCTGAACACTGAAGCTTTCTTT.

The chain joins TRBV18 to TRBJ2-7; unclear D gene. CDR1 KGHSH and CDR2 LQKENI come from the germline V gene. V lost 1 base and J 6 bases, leaving 7 bases between the germline ends. CDR3 size: 12 residues. The DNA for the CDR3 is TGTGCCAGCTCACCACGAATCGCCGAGCAGTACTTC. As protein: CASSPRIAEQYF. Full variable domain (remainder filled in from reference TRBV18 and TRBJ2-7): NAGVMQNPRHLVRRRGQEARLRCSPMKGHSHVYWYRQLPEEGLKFMVYLQKENIIDESGMPKERFSAEFPKEGPSILRIQQVVRGDSAAYFCASSPRIAEQYFGPGTRLTVT.

CDR3 amino acids: CASSPYQSPSGMAQYF. The CDR3 region has the DNA TGTGCCAGCTCACCATACCAGAGTCCATCGGGTATGGCCCAGTACTTC. The V gene is TRBV18, the J gene TRBJ2-5; D is unresolved. This CDR3 has 16 amino acids. V was shortened by 2 bases and J by 9 bases, with 22 bases between the two germline ends. CDR1 KGHSH and CDR2 LQKENI come from the germline V gene.

V gene TRBV6-5 combines with J gene TRBJ1-2; TRBD1 aligns across 8 bases. The CDR3 covers 12 residues. The germline CDR1 and CDR2 sequences are MNHEY and SVGAGI. The CDR3 DNA sequence: TGTGGGGTCAGGGGGCGCCCCTATGGCTACACCTTC. Amino acid sequence: CGVRGRPYGYTF.

The chain links TRBV2 to TRBJ2-6; 7 nucleotides align to TRBD1. Trimming took 3 bases from V and 1 from J; bases not matched to a gene: 6. Germline V gene data show CDR1 as SNHLY and CDR2 as FYNNEI. The CDR3 sequence is 17 residues long. Here the CDR3 reads CASSDSGRGSGANVLTF. The CDR3, as DNA: TGTGCCAGCAGTGACTCAGGCAGGGGGTCTGGGGCCAACGTCCTGACTTTC.

The CDR3: CAWSPSWTIGYTF. The DNA for the CDR3 is TGTGCCTGGAGCCCCTCCTGGACGATAGGCTACACCTTC. The chain recombines TRBV30 with TRBJ1-2; D is uncertain. Germline V gene data show CDR1 as GTSNPN and CDR2 as SVGIG (reference sequence). The V end was cut by 3 bases, the J end by 8 bases, with 16 bases between. This CDR3 region has 13 residues.

This sequence joins TRBV5-4 and TRBJ1-2; a weak D match, TRBD1 (5 bases). Looked up from germline, CDR1 is SGHNT and CDR2 is YYREEE (reference sequence). This CDR3 region has 16 residues. Trimming stripped 7 bases from V and 0 bases from J, with 19 bases between. CDR3 DNA: TGTGCCAGCGCCTGGGAGGGGACCCGAGCTAACTATGGCTACACCTTC. Its translation is CASAWEGTRANYGYTF.

V usage is TRBV19 and J usage is TRBJ1-5; a possible D gene is TRBD1 (6 bases). CDR1 LNHDA and CDR2 SQIVND come from the germline V gene (reference sequence). Deletions cut 9 bases from V and 6 bases from J, with 18 bases between. The CDR3 consists of 14 residues. The CDR3 spells CASNPNRAVQPQHF. The CDR3 DNA sequence: TGTGCCAGCAATCCTAACAGGGCGGTTCAGCCCCAGCATTTT.

This clone was seen only a few times. The rearrangement uses TRBV7-3 and TRBJ1-1; the match to TRBD1 covers 9 bases. V lost 0 bases to trimming and J lost 5 bases; unmatched junction nucleotides: 4. Germline V gene data show CDR1 as SGHTA and CDR2 as FQGTGA. The CDR3 loop spans 15 amino acids. CDR3 sequence (DNA): TGTGCCAGCAGCTTAACGACAGGGGGTTTAACTGAAGCTTTCTTT. Its translation: CASSLTTGGLTEAFF.

The rearrangement joins TRBV7-2 to TRBJ1-6, with no clear D. CDR1 and CDR2 (germline): SGHTA, FQGNSA. V was shortened by 1 base and J by 5 bases, with 15 bases between the two germline ends. The CDR3 is 17 amino acids. CDR3 sequence reads: CASSLGRTASDNSPLHF. The CDR3, as DNA: TGTGCCAGCAGCTTAGGCAGGACGGCTAGCGATAATTCACCCCTCCACTTT.

V and J are TRBV30 and TRBJ1-3; no definite D call. Trimming cost V 4 bases and J 4 bases, with 8 bases left between them. The CDR3 contains 12 residues. Germline-derived CDR1 and CDR2 are GTSNPN and SVGIG (reference sequence). The CDR3 DNA reads TGTGCCTGGAAGGCTAAAGGAAACACCATATATTTT. Its protein product is CAWKAKGNTIYF.

This chain joins TRBV24-1 and TRBJ2-2; either TRBD1 or TRBD2 may supply D (5 bases each). CDR1 is KGHDR, CDR2 SFDVKD, per germline. V was shortened by 1 base and J by 6 bases, with 17 bases between the two germline ends. This CDR3 spans 17 amino acids. The DNA for the CDR3 is TGTGCCACCAGTGATTTTAAGGGGACGGGGAAGGCCGGGGAGCTGTTTTTT. As protein: CATSDFKGTGKAGELFF.

This chain joins TRBV10-1 and TRBJ2-3; D is perhaps TRBD2 (6 bases). The CDR3 has 12 amino acids. Germline V gives CDR1 WNHNN, CDR2 SYGVQD (reference sequence). Deletions cut 10 bases from V and 0 bases from J, with 8 bases between. The CDR3 DNA reads as TGCGCCACCGGGACTAGCACAGATACGCAGTATTTT. Translation: CATGTSTDTQYF.

The genes are TRBV27 and TRBJ2-2, with D perhaps given as TRBD1 or TRBD2 (5 bases each). The germline V and J ends were trimmed by 1 base and 10 bases, with 22 bases remaining between them. Germline values: CDR1 MNHEY, CDR2 SMNVEV (reference sequence). The CDR3 is 17 amino acids. The CDR3: CASSLYPLIGGYVELFF. The DNA for the CDR3 is TGTGCCAGCAGTTTATATCCCCTCATTGGGGGTTACGTGGAGCTGTTTTTT.